Described below is a single TCR beta chain sequence and its context. The data derive from a study of T cell changes during pregnancy in multiple sclerosis. Some clones are missing from TCRdb's copy, which holds only in-frame ones; the method was immunoSEQ multiplex PCR. Of tens of thousands of clones in the sample, roughly 89% are singletons; the top ten hold approximately 0.86%. The CDR3 is made up of 15 amino acids. V was cut by 0 bases and J by 4 bases, with 13 bases left in between. CDR1 is SGHRS, CDR2 YFSETQ, per germline. This clonotype was sampled from a female donor with multiple sclerosis, enrolled in a pregnancy study. The rearrangement joins TRBV5-1 to TRBJ1-2; possibly TRBD1 for D (6 bases). The sample was CD4+ T cells from peripheral blood mononuclear cells, taken in the second trimester of pregnancy. The CDR3 nucleotides read TGCGCCAGCAGCTTGGCGGGGGGCCGCAGCTATGGCTACACCTTC. It encodes CASSLAGGRSYGYTF. Drawing the rest from reference TRBV5-1 and TRBJ1-2, the complete variable domain is KAGVTQTPRYLIKTRGQQVTLSCSPISGHRSVSWYQQTPGQGLQFLFEYFSETQRNKGNFPGRFSGRQFSNSRSEMNVSTLELGDSALYLCASSLAGGRSYGYTFGSGTRLTVV.